This T cell receptor (beta chain) was found in a study of blood T cells in healthy people across ages. Study outcomes and limitations: The study found TCR beta diversity correlated strongly with naive T cell percentage.

Next came a second PCR, run for about 7 to 12 cycles, which used a sample-barcoded 5' primer along with a J-beta primer mix. MiXCR was run by TCRdb on the 5' RACE reads, yielding one entry per CDR3 protein. The sample lists about 620,000 distinct CDR3 sequences, roughly half occurring once. This clonotype has a count of ten or more. The antigen remains undetermined. Per the germline V gene, CDR1 is KGHSH and CDR2 is LQKENI. This CDR3 region has 15 residues. Losses at the gene ends were 3 bases for V and 6 bases for J; bases not matched to a gene: 6. This TCR came from a woman of 80 years or more in good health. Sequences were obtained from blood. The chain has TRBV18 and TRBJ2-1; 9 bases map to TRBD2. CDR3 residues: CASSPIAGVGNEQFF. Written as DNA, the CDR3 is TGTGCCAGCTCACCCATAGCGGGAGTAGGCAATGAGCAGTTCTTC. Complete variable domain (other parts from reference TRBV18 and TRBJ2-1): NAGVMQNPRHLVRRRGQEARLRCSPMKGHSHVYWYRQLPEEGLKFMVYLQKENIIDESGMPKERFSAEFPKEGPSILRIQQVVRGDSAAYFCASSPIAGVGNEQFFGPGTRLTVL.